This T cell receptor (beta chain) was sequenced during a study of blood T cell repertoires in COVID-19. Study-wide context: PBMCs, B-cell-depleted T cells, or T cells were the source of the cDNA or gDNA that made up the material.

In the authors' workflow: The assay estimated nucleated cells by amplifying reference gene primers. Sequencing used immunoSEQ multiplex PCR; TCRdb keeps in-frame clones, though not all of them. V and J calls plus clone size are reproduced from that table; the DNA served to infer D and trimming. This table holds some 300,000 clones, 80% to 90% found once. The CDR3 length is 16 residues. Germline V gene sequence: CDR1 SQVTM, CDR2 ANQGSEA. V dropped 4 bases and J dropped 6; count of bases not matched to a gene: 12. The sequence came from a woman between 50 and 59 years old with COVID-19, enrolled during active disease. The chain joins TRBV29-1 to TRBJ2-7; TRBD2 agrees at 13 bases. The specimen was peripheral blood. CDR3 in amino acids: CSVGLPGGLAGTEQYF. The CDR3 DNA reads as TGCAGCGTTGGACTTCCTGGGGGACTAGCGGGGACCGAGCAGTACTTC.